This TCR beta chain was sequenced in a study of blood T cell repertoires in COVID-19. Study information: The United States, Italy and Spain provided the acute and convalescent COVID-19 samples.

Here immunoSEQ multiplex PCR was the method, and the copy in TCRdb shows in-frame clones only, minus some. The repertoire consists of about 370,000 clones, with more than 70% occurring once and the leading ten covering around 2.8%. The germline CDR1 and CDR2 sequences are MNHEY and SVGAGI. The CDR3 is 14 residues long. Trimming took off 5 bases at V and 3 bases at J, with 12 bases between the two ends. Enrolled during active infection, Seattle patients were then followed longitudinally. The V gene is TRBV6-5, the J gene TRBJ2-3; D is perhaps TRBD1 (5 bases). This receptor was obtained from a woman in her twenties or thirties with COVID-19, enrolled during active disease. The specimen was peripheral blood. The chain's CDR3 is CASSNSRVTDTQYF. The CDR3 DNA follows: TGTGCCAGCAGTAATTCCAGGGTGACAGATACGCAGTATTTT.